The 10 T cell receptor beta chains below were found in one sample sequenced in a study of shared clonotypes between healthy human individuals. Using immunoSEQ multiplex PCR, the repertoire was profiled, and TCRdb retains in-frame clones only, with some absent. The sample contains around 2.5 million clones, roughly 93% of which appear only once. The sample was naive CD4+ T cells from PBMCs. Sample subset: CD45RA+ positively selected. All receptors derive from a young man in good health. Some clones in this sample may be carry-over from other donors' samples.

The chain is built from TRBV30 and TRBJ1-3; D possibly corresponds to TRBD1 (5 bases). The V end lost 0 bases, the J end lost 8 bases, and 14 bases lay between the germline ends. Germline assignment: CDR1 GTSNPN and CDR2 SVGIG (reference sequence). The CDR3 is 14 amino acids. Written as DNA, the CDR3 is TGTGCCTGGAGTGTAAGGGGCTACAAGGACACCATATATTTT. Translation gives CAWSVRGYKDTIYF.

This chain links TRBV27 with TRBJ1-6; D call uncertain. Germline V CDR1 and CDR2: MNHEY, SMNVEV (reference sequence). The CDR3 consists of 12 residues. V was clipped by 3 bases and J by 7 bases, with 4 bases between them. This chain's CDR3 is CASSFPNSPLHF. As DNA, the CDR3 is TGTGCCAGCAGTTTCCCAAATTCACCCCTCCACTTT.

On this clone: Other DNA sequences of this sample code for an identical CDR3. The V and J genes are TRBV18 and TRBJ2-5; D remains unclear. Germline V gene sequence: CDR1 KGHSH, CDR2 LQKENI. Trimming took off 0 bases at V and 5 bases at J, with 7 bases between the two ends. This CDR3 spans 13 amino acids. DNA for the CDR3: TGTGCCAGCTCACCACCAACGCGGGAGACCCAGTACTTC. This gives the protein CASSPPTRETQYF.

The CDR3 sequence: CASSRTRGSGNQPQHF. CDR3 bases: TGTGCCAGCAGCCGGACAAGGGGGTCGGGCAATCAGCCCCAGCATTTT. The chain links TRBV5-8 to TRBJ1-5; a weak D match, TRBD1 (6 bases). The CDR3 sequence is 16 residues long. V gave up 4 bases and J gave up 2 bases, with 16 bases separating them. CDR1 SGHTS and CDR2 YDEGEE come from the germline V gene.

The V and J genes are TRBV7-2 and TRBJ2-7; 10 bases agree with TRBD1. Germline-derived CDR1 and CDR2 are SGHTA and FQGNSA. The CDR3 extends over 16 amino acids. The J segment lost 5 bases and the V segment lost 5 bases, leaving 12 bases of the junction unmatched. The CDR3 here is CASSDPDRGRRNEQYF. CDR3 DNA sequence: TGTGCCAGCAGCGACCCCGACAGGGGGCGCCGGAACGAGCAGTACTTC.

The V call is TRBV9, the J call TRBJ2-7; the D is unclear. V shed 2 bases and J shed 0 bases, with 9 bases lying between them. This CDR3 contains 14 residues. Germline values: CDR1 SGDLS, CDR2 YYNGEE. The CDR3 DNA follows: TGTGCCAGCAGCGTCGGTTACCTCTCCTACGAGCAGTACTTC. Translated: CASSVGYLSYEQYF.

The chain is built from TRBV5-1 and TRBJ2-3; maybe TRBD1 (6 bases). The CDR3 has 15 residues. Trimming removed 1 base from V and 2 bases from J, with 11 bases in between. Germline V gene lookup returns CDR1 SGHRS and CDR2 YFSETQ. The CDR3 DNA reads TGCGCCAGCAGCTTGAATCAGGGGACCACAGATACGCAGTATTTT. Translated: CASSLNQGTTDTQYF.

CDR3: CASSLVLRGRAYEQFF. The DNA of the CDR3 is TGTGCCAGCAGCTTAGTTCTACGCGGGAGGGCCTATGAGCAGTTCTTC. The V gene is TRBV11-2, the J gene TRBJ2-1; 9 bases agree with TRBD2. Germline V CDR1 and CDR2: SGHAT, FQNNGV. V dropped 1 base and J dropped 8; count of bases not matched to a gene: 9. This CDR3 comprises 16 residues.

This chain uses TRBV15 with TRBJ2-7, with TRBD1 matching 9 bases. Trimming removed 0 bases from V and 4 bases from J; junction bases left unmatched: 4. The V gene's germline CDR1 is LNHNV and CDR2 YYDKDF (reference sequence). The CDR3 covers 15 residues. CDR3 loop: CATSREKQGAYEQYF. The CDR3 bases are TGTGCCACCAGCAGAGAAAAACAGGGGGCTTACGAGCAGTACTTC.

The chain employs TRBV7-2 and TRBJ2-7; 14 bases line up with TRBD2. After removal of 4 bases from V and 0 bases from J, the junction contained 2 bases not matched to a gene. The CDR3 totals 16 residues. The germline V gene encodes CDR1 SGHTA and CDR2 FQGNSA. The CDR3 DNA reads TGTGCCAGCAGCTCGACTAGCGGGAGGGTCTCCTACGAGCAGTACTTC. It translates to CASSSTSGRVSYEQYF.